Below, 14 T cell receptor beta chains from the same sample are listed, as sequenced in a study of T cells in Graves' hyperthyroidism and ophthalmopathy. The investigators amplified TCR beta CDR3 regions from RNA transcripts. First-round RT-PCR of the TCR CDR3 relied on the HTBI primer set. MiXCR, applied by TCRdb to the multiplex PCR reads, yields one record per CDR3 protein. Of about 640,000 distinct CDR3 sequences listed, approximately 42% are singletons. The source material was peripheral blood or thyroid tissue (not recorded which). All receptors derive from an adult man with Graves' disease, either hyperthyroidism or ophthalmopathy (not recorded which).

This clonotype was seen more than once but under ten times. The CDR3 DNA reads as TGTGCCAGCAGTATTCGGCACGACTCCTACTCTGGAAACACCATATATTTT. It encodes CASSIRHDSYSGNTIYF. This chain joins TRBV12-3 or TRBV12-4 and TRBJ1-3; D remains ambiguous. Trimming shortened V by 5 bases and J by 0 bases, and 17 bases separated the two germline ends. The CDR3 totals 17 residues.

The chain combines TRBV25-1 with TRBJ1-1, with 7 bases lining up with TRBD1. This CDR3 spans 11 amino acids. Germline V gives CDR1 MGHDK, CDR2 SYGVNS. The DNA for the CDR3 is TGTACCAACAGGGGAGGACCTGAAGCTTTCTTT. Protein sequence: CTNRGGPEAFF.

This clonotype was recorded many times. The chain has TRBV24-1 and TRBJ1-2; D is perhaps TRBD1 (6 bases). V was pared by 0 bases and J by 3 bases, with 7 bases between. Germline assignment: CDR1 KGHDR and CDR2 SFDVKD. The CDR3 has 14 amino acids. In DNA, the CDR3 is TGTGCCACCAGTGATTTGTGGACAGACTATGGCTACACCTTC. Protein: CATSDLWTDYGYTF.

On this clonotype itself: This sequence may be a read error, since a much larger clone differs from it by one base. The V gene is TRBV2, the J gene TRBJ1-4; D not resolved. This CDR3 has 14 residues. CDR1 and CDR2 from the germline V gene are SNHLY and FYNNEI. The DNA of the CDR3 is TGTGCCAGCAGTGACGGCAGGTATAATGAAAAACTGCTTTTT. Translating it yields CASSDGRYNEKLLF.

This clonotype has only one observation. The chain employs TRBV10-1 and TRBJ2-7; the match to TRBD1 covers 7 bases. Germline V CDR1 and CDR2: WNHNN, SYGVQD (reference sequence). V shed 6 bases, J shed 3 bases, and the junction held 11 bases outside the gene matches. This CDR3 comprises 15 residues. Here the CDR3 DNA reads TGCGCCAGCAGCCAAGATTGGGCAGGGGGCTACGAGCAGTACTTC. Its protein is CASSQDWAGGYEQYF.

The rearrangement uses TRBV5-6 and TRBJ1-1; D gene uncertain. CDR3 length: 12 amino acids. Germline V gives CDR1 SGHDT, CDR2 YYEEEE. Trimming took 2 bases from V and 7 from J, leaving 9 bases between them. CDR3 region: CASSFEVCEAFF. CDR3 DNA: TGTGCCAGCAGCTTTGAGGTGTGTGAAGCTTTCTTT. The variable domain in full, completed from reference TRBV5-6 and TRBJ1-1, reads DAGVTQSPTHLIKTRGQQVTLRCSPKSGHDTVSWYQQALGQGPQFIFQYYEEEERQRGNFPDRFSGHQFPNYSSELNVNALLLGDSALYLCASSFEVCEAFFGQGTRLTVV.

Turning to this clonotype: A clone one base away is much larger, so this may be a read error. This chain joins TRBV7-9 and TRBJ2-7; maybe TRBD2 (5 bases). The CDR3 is 14 residues long. The V end lost 4 bases, the J end lost 3 bases, and 13 bases lay between the germline ends. The germline CDR1 and CDR2 sequences are SEHNR and FQNEAQ (reference sequence). CDR3 region: CASSSGREGYEQYF. DNA of the CDR3: TGTGCCAGCAGCTCAGGACGGGAAGGCTACGAGCAGTACTTC.

This clonotype was seen ten or more times. The rearrangement uses TRBV13 and TRBJ1-2; TRBD1 might be the D (5 bases). Germline CDR1 and CDR2: PRHDT and FYEKMQ (reference sequence). Trimming took 4 bases from V and 6 from J, leaving 18 bases between them. The CDR3 contains 15 residues. CDR3 region: CASSSRADGHHGYTF. The CDR3 DNA reads as TGTGCCAGCAGCTCGCGGGCCGATGGACACCATGGCTACACCTTC.

As regards this clonotype: The junction differs from germline at one of its ends, possibly a read error. The gene calls are TRBV7-9 and TRBJ1-6; 10 bases line up with TRBD1. Germline V gene sequence: CDR1 SEHNR, CDR2 FQNEAQ (reference sequence). The CDR3 length is 15 residues. In nucleotides, the CDR3 is TGTGCCAGCAGCCTAGACAGGGGGCATAAATCACCCCTCCACTTT. Translated, it gives CASSLDRGHKSPLHF.

In its sample, this clonotype was seen many times. V usage is TRBV24-1 and J usage is TRBJ1-5; no clear D. Germline CDR1 is KGHDR and CDR2 is SFDVKD. V was pared by 7 bases and J by 3 bases, with 15 bases between. The CDR3 has 15 amino acids. The CDR3 coding sequence is TGTGCCACCAGCGACCCCGGACGTTACAATCAGCCCCAGCATTTT. Translated, it gives CATSDPGRYNQPQHF.

This clonotype has ten or more counts. This chain links TRBV2 with TRBJ1-5, with D tentatively TRBD1 (5 bases). This CDR3 has 15 residues. V gave up 1 base and J gave up 8 bases, with 15 bases separating them. The germline V gene encodes CDR1 SNHLY and CDR2 FYNNEI. The CDR3, as DNA: TGTGCCAGCAGTGAAGGGGCAGGGCAGGCTAAGCCCCAGCATTTT. This sequence encodes CASSEGAGQAKPQHF.

The CDR3 sequence is CASSDGTGDVFAGNTIYF. The CDR3 nucleotides read TGCGCCAGCAGTGATGGGACAGGGGATGTCTTTGCTGGAAACACCATATATTTT. This chain connects TRBV10-1 to TRBJ1-3, with 10 nucleotides matching TRBD1. The CDR3 length is 18 residues. Germline assignment: CDR1 WNHNN and CDR2 SYGVQD (reference sequence). V lost 3 bases and J lost 2; bases outside the gene matches: 10.

The sample holds one count of this clonotype. V is TRBV2 and J is TRBJ1-4; tentatively, D is TRBD1 (6 bases). This CDR3 spans 13 amino acids. CDR1 and CDR2 (germline): SNHLY, FYNNEI. Trimming removed 8 bases at V and 4 bases at J, with 11 bases between. The DNA for the CDR3 is TGTGCCAGCGAGGGGGGTGGTAATGAAAAACTGTTTTTT. It translates to CASEGGGNEKLFF.

This clonotype was seen a few times. The genes are TRBV5-1 and TRBJ1-1, with D unclear. V was pared by 4 bases and J by 5 bases, with 15 bases between. Germline loops: CDR1 SGHRS, CDR2 YFSETQ. This CDR3 spans 14 amino acids. CDR3 region: CASSRTDIFTEAFF. DNA of the CDR3: TGCGCCAGCAGCCGTACCGACATTTTTACTGAAGCTTTCTTT. The whole variable domain, remainder taken from reference TRBV5-1 and TRBJ1-1, is KAGVTQTPRYLIKTRGQQVTLSCSPISGHRSVSWYQQTPGQGLQFLFEYFSETQRNKGNFPGRFSGRQFSNSRSEMNVSTLELGDSALYLCASSRTDIFTEAFFGQGTRLTVV.